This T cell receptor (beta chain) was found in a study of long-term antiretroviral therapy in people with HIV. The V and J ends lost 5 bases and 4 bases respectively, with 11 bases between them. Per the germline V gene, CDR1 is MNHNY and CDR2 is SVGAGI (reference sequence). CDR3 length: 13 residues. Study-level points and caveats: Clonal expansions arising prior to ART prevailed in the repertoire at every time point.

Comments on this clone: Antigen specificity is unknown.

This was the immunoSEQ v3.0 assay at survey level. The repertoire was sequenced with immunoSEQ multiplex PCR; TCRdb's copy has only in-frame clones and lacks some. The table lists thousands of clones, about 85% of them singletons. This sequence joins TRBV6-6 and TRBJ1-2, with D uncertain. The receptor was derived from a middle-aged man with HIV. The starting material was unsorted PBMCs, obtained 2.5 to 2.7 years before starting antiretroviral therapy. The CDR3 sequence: CASSGRKTYGYTF. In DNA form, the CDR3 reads TGTGCCAGCAGTGGGAGAAAGACCTATGGCTACACCTTC.